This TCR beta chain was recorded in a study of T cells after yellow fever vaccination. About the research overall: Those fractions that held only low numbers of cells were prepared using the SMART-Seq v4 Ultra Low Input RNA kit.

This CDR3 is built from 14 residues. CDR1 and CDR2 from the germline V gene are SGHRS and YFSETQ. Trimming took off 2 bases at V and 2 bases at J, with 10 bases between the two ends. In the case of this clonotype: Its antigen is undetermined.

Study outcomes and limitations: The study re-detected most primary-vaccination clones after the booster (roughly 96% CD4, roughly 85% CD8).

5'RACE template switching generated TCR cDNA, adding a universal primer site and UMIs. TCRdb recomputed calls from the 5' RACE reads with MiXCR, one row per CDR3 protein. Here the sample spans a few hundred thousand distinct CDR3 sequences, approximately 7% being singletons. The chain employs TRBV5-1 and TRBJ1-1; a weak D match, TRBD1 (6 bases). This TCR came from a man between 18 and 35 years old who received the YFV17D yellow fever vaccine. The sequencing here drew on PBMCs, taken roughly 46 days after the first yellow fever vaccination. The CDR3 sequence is CASSFDRPNTEAFF. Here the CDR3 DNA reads TGCGCCAGCAGCTTCGACAGGCCTAACACTGAAGCTTTCTTT.